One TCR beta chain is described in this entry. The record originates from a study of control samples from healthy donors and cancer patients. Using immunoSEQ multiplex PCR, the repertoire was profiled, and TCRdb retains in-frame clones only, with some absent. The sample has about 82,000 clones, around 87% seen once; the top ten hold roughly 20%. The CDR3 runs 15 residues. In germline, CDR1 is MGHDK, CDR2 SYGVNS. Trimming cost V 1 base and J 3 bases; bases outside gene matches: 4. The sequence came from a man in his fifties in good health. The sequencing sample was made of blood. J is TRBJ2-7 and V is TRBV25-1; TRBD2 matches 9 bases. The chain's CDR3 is CASSESGLALYEQYF. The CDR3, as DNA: TGTGCCAGCAGTGAATCGGGACTAGCCCTCTACGAGCAGTACTTC.